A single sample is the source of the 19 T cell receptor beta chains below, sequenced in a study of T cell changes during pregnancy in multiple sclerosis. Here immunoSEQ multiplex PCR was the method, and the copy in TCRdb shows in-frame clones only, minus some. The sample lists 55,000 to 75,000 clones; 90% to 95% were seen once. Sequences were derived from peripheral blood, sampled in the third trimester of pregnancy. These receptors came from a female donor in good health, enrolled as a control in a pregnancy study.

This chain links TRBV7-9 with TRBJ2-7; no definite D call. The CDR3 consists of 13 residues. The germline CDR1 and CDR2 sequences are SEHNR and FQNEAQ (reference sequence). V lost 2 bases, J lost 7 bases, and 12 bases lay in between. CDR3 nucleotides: TGTGCCAGCAGCTTAAACAATTGGTGGGAGCAGTACTTC. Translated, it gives CASSLNNWWEQYF.

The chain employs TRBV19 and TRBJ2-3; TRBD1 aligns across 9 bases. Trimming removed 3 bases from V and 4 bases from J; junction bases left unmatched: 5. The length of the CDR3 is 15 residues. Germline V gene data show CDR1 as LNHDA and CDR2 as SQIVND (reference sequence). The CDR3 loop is CASSISTGGADTQYF. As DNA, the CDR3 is TGTGCCAGTAGTATCTCGACAGGGGGTGCAGATACGCAGTATTTT. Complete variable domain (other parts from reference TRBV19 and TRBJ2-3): DGGITQSPKYLFRKEGQNVTLSCEQNLNHDAMYWYRQDPGQGLRLIYYSQIVNDFQKGDIAEGYSVSREKKESFPLTVTSAQKNPTAFYLCASSISTGGADTQYFGPGTRLTVL.

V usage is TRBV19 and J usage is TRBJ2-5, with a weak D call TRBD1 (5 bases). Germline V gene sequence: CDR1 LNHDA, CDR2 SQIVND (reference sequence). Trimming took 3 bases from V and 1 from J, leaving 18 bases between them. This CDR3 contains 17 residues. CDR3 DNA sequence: TGTGCCAGTAGTATGGGTCTTAGGCACGACAGCCAAGAGACCCAGTACTTC. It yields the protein CASSMGLRHDSQETQYF.

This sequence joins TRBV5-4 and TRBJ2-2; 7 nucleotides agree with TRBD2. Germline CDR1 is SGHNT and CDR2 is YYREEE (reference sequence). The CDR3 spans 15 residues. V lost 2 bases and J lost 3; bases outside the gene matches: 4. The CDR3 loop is CASSLGRGYTGELFF. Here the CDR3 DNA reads TGTGCCAGCAGCTTAGGGCGGGGGTACACCGGGGAGCTGTTTTTT.

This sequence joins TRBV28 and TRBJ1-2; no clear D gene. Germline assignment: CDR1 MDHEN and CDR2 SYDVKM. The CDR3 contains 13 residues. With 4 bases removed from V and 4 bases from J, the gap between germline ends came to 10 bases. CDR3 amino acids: CASSWRERYGYTF. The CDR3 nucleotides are TGTGCCAGCAGTTGGCGGGAGCGCTATGGCTACACCTTC.

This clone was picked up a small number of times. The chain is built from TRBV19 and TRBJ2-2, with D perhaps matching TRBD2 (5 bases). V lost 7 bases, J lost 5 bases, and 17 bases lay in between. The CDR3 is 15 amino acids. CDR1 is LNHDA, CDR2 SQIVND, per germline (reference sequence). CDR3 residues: CASTLSTGSTGELFF. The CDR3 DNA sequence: TGTGCCAGTACCCTAAGTACGGGGAGTACCGGGGAGCTGTTTTTT.

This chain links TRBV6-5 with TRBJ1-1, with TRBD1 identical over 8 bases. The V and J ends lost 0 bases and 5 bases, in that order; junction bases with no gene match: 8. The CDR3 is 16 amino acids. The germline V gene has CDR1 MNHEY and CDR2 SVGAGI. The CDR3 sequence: CASSYSNQGARTEAFF. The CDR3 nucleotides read TGTGCCAGCAGTTACTCGAATCAGGGGGCGAGGACTGAAGCTTTCTTT.

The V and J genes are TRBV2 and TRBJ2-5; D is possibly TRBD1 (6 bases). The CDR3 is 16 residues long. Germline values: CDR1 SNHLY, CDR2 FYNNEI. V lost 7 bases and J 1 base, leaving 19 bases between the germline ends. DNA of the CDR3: TGTGCCAGCACAGTCCGCCCCGGGACACTCCAAGAGACCCAGTACTTC. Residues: CASTVRPGTLQETQYF.

The CDR3 nucleotides are TGTGCCAGCAGTTACTCACCGGGACTAGCCCACGAGCAGTACTTC. This sequence encodes CASSYSPGLAHEQYF. V is TRBV6-5 and J is TRBJ2-7, with TRBD2 matching 9 bases. Germline CDR1 reads MNHEY; CDR2 reads SVGAGI. J gave up 5 bases and V 0 bases, and 5 bases lay outside the gene matches. The CDR3 is 15 amino acids.

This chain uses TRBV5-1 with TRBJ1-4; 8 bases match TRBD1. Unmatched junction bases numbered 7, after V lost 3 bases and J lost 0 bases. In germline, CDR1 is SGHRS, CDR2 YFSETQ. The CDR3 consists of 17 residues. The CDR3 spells CASSWTDRATTNEKLFF. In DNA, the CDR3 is TGCGCCAGCAGCTGGACGGACAGGGCAACAACTAATGAAAAACTGTTTTTT. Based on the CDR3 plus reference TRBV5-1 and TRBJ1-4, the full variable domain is KAGVTQTPRYLIKTRGQQVTLSCSPISGHRSVSWYQQTPGQGLQFLFEYFSETQRNKGNFPGRFSGRQFSNSRSEMNVSTLELGDSALYLCASSWTDRATTNEKLFFGSGTQLSVL.

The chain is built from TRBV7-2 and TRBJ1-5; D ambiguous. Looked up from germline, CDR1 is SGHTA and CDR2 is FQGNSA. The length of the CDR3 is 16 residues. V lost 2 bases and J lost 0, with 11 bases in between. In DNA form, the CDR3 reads TGTGCCAGCAGCTTACCGAACGACTTTAGCAATCAGCCCCAGCATTTT. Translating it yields CASSLPNDFSNQPQHF.

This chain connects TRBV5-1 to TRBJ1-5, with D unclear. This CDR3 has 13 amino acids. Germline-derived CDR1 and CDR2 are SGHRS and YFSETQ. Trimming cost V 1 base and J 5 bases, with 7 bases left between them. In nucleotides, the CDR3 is TGCGCCAGCAGCTTGACCGGGGATCAGCCCCAGCATTTT. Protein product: CASSLTGDQPQHF. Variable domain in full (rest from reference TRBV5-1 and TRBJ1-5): KAGVTQTPRYLIKTRGQQVTLSCSPISGHRSVSWYQQTPGQGLQFLFEYFSETQRNKGNFPGRFSGRQFSNSRSEMNVSTLELGDSALYLCASSLTGDQPQHFGDGTRLSIL.

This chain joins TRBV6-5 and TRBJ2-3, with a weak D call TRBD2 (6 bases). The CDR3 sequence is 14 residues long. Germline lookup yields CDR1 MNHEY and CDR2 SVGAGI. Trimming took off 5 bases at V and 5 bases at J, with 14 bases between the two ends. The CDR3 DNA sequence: TGTGCCAGCAGTGCCCAGGACTATAGAGATACGCAGTATTTT. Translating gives CASSAQDYRDTQYF.

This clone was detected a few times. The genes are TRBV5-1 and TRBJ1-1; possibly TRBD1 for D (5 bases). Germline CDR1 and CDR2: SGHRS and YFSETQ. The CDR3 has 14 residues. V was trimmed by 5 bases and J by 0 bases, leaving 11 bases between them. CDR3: CASSRAGLNTEAFF. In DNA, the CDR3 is TGCGCCAGCAGTCGGGCAGGGTTGAACACTGAAGCTTTCTTT.

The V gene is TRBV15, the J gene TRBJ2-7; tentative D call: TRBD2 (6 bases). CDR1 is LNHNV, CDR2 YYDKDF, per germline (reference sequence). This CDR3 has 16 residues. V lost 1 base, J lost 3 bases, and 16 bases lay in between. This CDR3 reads CATSRVSGVPYYEQYF. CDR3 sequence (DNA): TGTGCCACCAGCAGAGTTAGCGGAGTCCCCTACTACGAGCAGTACTTC.

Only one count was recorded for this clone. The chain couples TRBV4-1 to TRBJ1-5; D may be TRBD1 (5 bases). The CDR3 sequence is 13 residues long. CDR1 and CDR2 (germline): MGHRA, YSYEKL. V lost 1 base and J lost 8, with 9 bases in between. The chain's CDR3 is CASSQGGGEPQHF. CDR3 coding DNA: TGCGCCAGCAGCCAAGGGGGCGGGGAGCCCCAGCATTTT.

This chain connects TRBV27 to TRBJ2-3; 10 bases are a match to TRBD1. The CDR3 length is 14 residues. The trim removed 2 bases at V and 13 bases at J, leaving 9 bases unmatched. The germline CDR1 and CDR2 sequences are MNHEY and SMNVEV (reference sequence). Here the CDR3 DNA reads TGTGCCAGCAGTTTAGGGACAGGGGCCGAAGTAGAGTATTTT. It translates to CASSLGTGAEVEYF.

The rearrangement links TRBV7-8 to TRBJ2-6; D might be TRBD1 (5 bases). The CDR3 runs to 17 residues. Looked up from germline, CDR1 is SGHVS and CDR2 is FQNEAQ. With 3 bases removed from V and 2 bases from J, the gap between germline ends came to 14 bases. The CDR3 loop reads CASSLIPGWPGANVLTF. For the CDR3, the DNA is TGTGCCAGCAGCTTGATTCCAGGGTGGCCTGGGGCCAACGTCCTGACTTTC.

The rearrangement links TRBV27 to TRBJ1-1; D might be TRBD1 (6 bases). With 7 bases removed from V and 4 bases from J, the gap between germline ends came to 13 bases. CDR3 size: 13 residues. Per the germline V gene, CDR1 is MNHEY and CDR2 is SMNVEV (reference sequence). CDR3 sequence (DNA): TGTGCCAGCATGGAGACAGGCGTCACTGAAGCTTTCTTT. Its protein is CASMETGVTEAFF.